This passage covers 27 T cell receptor beta chains from one sample sequenced in a study of glioma-infiltrating T cells. The iRepertoire nested amplicon-rescue multiplex PCR amplified TCR alpha and beta CDR3s from RNA. TCRdb independently ran MiXCR on the multiplex PCR reads; one entry per CDR3 protein. The sample consists of about 190,000 distinct CDR3 sequences, over 30% of them appearing once. Specimen: glioma tissue, nonneoplastic brain tissue, or PBMCs (not recorded which). The source is a human donor with low-grade glioma or glioblastoma, undergoing nonglioma brain surgery, or in good health (not recorded which).

This chain uses TRBV18 with TRBJ2-7; D call uncertain. The CDR3 runs 12 residues. Trimming left V 6 bases short and J 7 bases short, with 13 bases between. The germline gives CDR1 KGHSH, CDR2 LQKENI. CDR3 coding DNA: TGTGCCAGCTCTCCGGGTCCGCGGGAGCAGTACTTC. The encoded protein is CASSPGPREQYF.

This clonotype has a handful of counts. The CDR3 is CATSDSDRPPYEQYF. The CDR3 nucleotides read TGTGCCACCAGTGACTCGGACAGGCCCCCGTACGAGCAGTACTTC. J is TRBJ2-7 and V is TRBV24-1; 7 positions match TRBD1. J was trimmed by 4 bases and V by 4 bases; bases with no gene match: 9. This CDR3 is built from 15 residues. Germline values: CDR1 KGHDR, CDR2 SFDVKD.

This clonotype was recorded at least ten times. This sequence joins TRBV12-3 or TRBV12-4 and TRBJ1-1; 9 bases fit TRBD1. Trimming cost V 6 bases and J 1 base; bases outside gene matches: 3. This CDR3 comprises 14 residues. CDR3 loop: CASRTQGANTEAFF. DNA of the CDR3: TGTGCCAGCAGAACACAGGGGGCGAACACTGAAGCTTTCTTT.

This clonotype was observed at least ten times. The chain is built from TRBV5-1 and TRBJ2-7; TRBD1 might be the D (6 bases). V shed 2 bases and J shed 5 bases, with 11 bases lying between them. The germline V gene has CDR1 SGHRS and CDR2 YFSETQ. This CDR3 has 13 amino acids. DNA of the CDR3: TGCGCCAGCAGCTTAGACAGGCTTGACGAGCAGTACTTC. Its protein is CASSLDRLDEQYF.

The V call is TRBV5-1, the J call TRBJ2-1; 7 bases agree with TRBD1. V gave up 3 bases and J gave up 6 bases; unmatched junction bases: 12. This CDR3 has 16 amino acids. Germline CDR1 reads SGHRS; CDR2 reads YFSETQ. CDR3 in amino acids: CASSWGPGPGGNEQFF. In DNA, the CDR3 is TGCGCCAGCAGCTGGGGTCCGGGACCAGGGGGCAATGAGCAGTTCTTC.

This clonotype was seen many times. Here the CDR3 reads CASSLAGALGAFF. The DNA of the CDR3 is TGTGCCAGCAGCTTAGCAGGGGCGCTGGGCGCTTTCTTT. The chain has TRBV7-2 and TRBJ1-1; perhaps TRBD1 as D (5 bases). The ends were cut back, 0 bases at V and 11 bases at J, with 13 bases in the middle. Germline V gives CDR1 SGHTA, CDR2 FQGNSA. The CDR3 extends over 13 amino acids.

The chain employs TRBV20-1 and TRBJ1-3; D unresolved. V dropped 5 bases and J dropped 13 bases, with 24 bases sitting between them. The CDR3 is 14 amino acids. Germline CDR1 DFQATT, CDR2 SNEGSKA (reference sequence). The CDR3 nucleotides are TGCAGTGCTCTAGACCCCGTCTCTGGAACCACAATATATTTT. It encodes CSALDPVSGTTIYF.

This clonotype has only one observation. The junction and the germline gene differ at one end; a read error may be behind it. The chain links TRBV27 to TRBJ1-6; 8 nucleotides agree with TRBD1. In germline, CDR1 is MNHEY, CDR2 SMNVEV (reference sequence). The length of the CDR3 is 15 residues. CDR3 amino acids: CTSILATGANSPLHF. In DNA form, the CDR3 reads TGTACCAGCATTTTAGCGACAGGGGCGAATTCACCCCTCCACTTT.

The table lists this clonotype with many counts. V and J are TRBV2 and TRBJ2-5, with no clear D. The germline V gene has CDR1 SNHLY and CDR2 FYNNEI. V gave up 6 bases and J gave up 8 bases, with 13 bases separating them. The CDR3 is 12 amino acids. Here the CDR3 reads CASSTGPGTQYF. The CDR3 nucleotides are TGTGCCAGCAGCACCGGACCCGGAACCCAGTACTTC.

This clonotype has only a few counts. The chain employs TRBV29-1 and TRBJ2-1; no clear D gene. V was cut by 5 bases and J by 4 bases, with 18 bases left in between. This CDR3 has 15 amino acids. Per germline, CDR1 SQVTM and CDR2 ANQGSEA. The CDR3, as DNA: TGCAGCGTTTATCTGGCAGGCAATGGGTACAATGAGCAGTTCTTC. Translation gives CSVYLAGNGYNEQFF.

Ten or more counts support this clonotype. This chain connects TRBV12-3 or TRBV12-4 to TRBJ2-2; a possible D gene is TRBD1 (5 bases). The ends were cut back, 2 bases at V and 5 bases at J, with 15 bases in the middle. This CDR3 contains 16 residues. Here the CDR3 reads CASSLRLQGWTGELFF. CDR3 coding DNA: TGTGCCAGCAGTTTAAGGTTGCAGGGTTGGACCGGGGAGCTGTTTTTT.

This chain joins TRBV6-5 and TRBJ2-3, with 7 bases matching TRBD2. With V trimmed by 7 bases and J by 5 bases, 9 bases remained unmatched. CDR3 size: 14 residues. In germline, CDR1 is MNHEY, CDR2 SVGAGI. CDR3 DNA: TGTGCCAGCACACACTCGGGGGGTCTAGATACGCAGTATTTT. Protein product: CASTHSGGLDTQYF.

This clonotype was seen just once. The J gene is TRBJ2-1, the V gene TRBV6-5; 8 bases line up with TRBD1. J gave up 13 bases and V 10 bases, and 15 bases lay outside the gene matches. The CDR3 covers 13 residues. The germline V gene encodes CDR1 MNHEY and CDR2 SVGAGI. CDR3 DNA: TGTGCCACCTTATTCACAGGGGGAGAGACCCAGTTCTTC. Translation: CATLFTGGETQFF.

The chain uses TRBV7-2 and TRBJ2-7, with TRBD2 identical over 9 bases. Looked up from germline, CDR1 is SGHTA and CDR2 is FQGNSA. The V and J ends lost 3 bases and 5 bases, in that order; junction bases with no gene match: 29. The length of the CDR3 is 22 residues. The CDR3 bases are TGTGCCAGCAGCTTTCCCACAACCTCCTATGGTAGCGGGAGAGACGTCCCCCACGAGCAGTACTTC. It translates to CASSFPTTSYGSGRDVPHEQYF.

This clonotype was observed a few times. The rearrangement joins TRBV19 to TRBJ1-1, with D tentatively TRBD1 (6 bases). There are 15 residues in the CDR3. CDR1 and CDR2 from the germline V gene are LNHDA and SQIVND (reference sequence). Trimming shortened V by 7 bases and J by 4 bases, and 19 bases separated the two germline ends. CDR3 coding DNA: TGTGCCAGTAACGACCGGGGGGGGCGTGGCACTGAAGCTTTCTTT. Protein product: CASNDRGGRGTEAFF.

The sample holds many counts of this clonotype. The chain joins TRBV2 to TRBJ2-7, with D perhaps TRBD1 (5 bases). This CDR3 comprises 14 residues. V dropped 4 bases and J dropped 3 bases, with 13 bases sitting between them. The germline CDR1 and CDR2 sequences are SNHLY and FYNNEI. CDR3 nucleotide sequence: TGTGCCAGCAGTGTCCAGGGTCCTCTCTACGAGCAGTACTTC. Translation: CASSVQGPLYEQYF.

This chain joins TRBV7-6 and TRBJ2-3; D unclear. Per the germline V gene, CDR1 is SGHVS and CDR2 is FNYEAQ. This CDR3 is 15 amino acids long. V dropped 5 bases and J dropped 2 bases, with 14 bases sitting between them. The CDR3 nucleotides are TGTGCCAGCAGCCCCCTCGGAAGCAACACAGATACGCAGTATTTT. This translates into CASSPLGSNTDTQYF.

Ten or more counts support this clonotype. The chain joins TRBV19 to TRBJ1-5, with a weak D call TRBD1 (5 bases). Germline CDR1 LNHDA, CDR2 SQIVND (reference sequence). This CDR3 is built from 14 residues. Trimming removed 3 bases at V and 6 bases at J, with 12 bases between. CDR3 sequence (DNA): TGTGCCAGTAGTATGGGGGAAGAGAGTCAGCCCCAGCATTTT. It yields the protein CASSMGEESQPQHF.

In this sample, this clonotype turned up many times. This sequence joins TRBV20-1 and TRBJ1-5, with 12 nucleotides matching TRBD1. The CDR3 spans 15 residues. Germline V gene sequence: CDR1 DFQATT, CDR2 SNEGSKA (reference sequence). With V trimmed by 6 bases and J by 4 bases, 7 bases remained unmatched. CDR3 amino acids: CSARGTGGPNQPQHF. The DNA of the CDR3 is TGCAGTGCGCGCGGGACAGGGGGCCCTAATCAGCCCCAGCATTTT.

V gene TRBV5-1 combines with J gene TRBJ2-5; D perhaps matches TRBD2 (5 bases). TRBJ2-7 explains the end of the DNA better; the J call may be wrong. The CDR3 sequence is 13 residues long. Germline loops: CDR1 SGHRS, CDR2 YFSETQ. DNA for the CDR3: TGCGCCAGCAGATTGTTAGCGTCCTACGAGCAGTACTTC. It encodes CASRLLASYEQYF.

The J gene is TRBJ2-3, the V gene TRBV20-1, with 10 bases identical to TRBD2. The CDR3 spans 16 residues. Germline CDR1 DFQATT, CDR2 SNEGSKA (reference sequence). With V trimmed by 2 bases and J by 1 base, 6 bases remained unmatched. The CDR3 sequence: CSARPGLAGGTDTQYF. CDR3 coding DNA: TGCAGTGCTAGACCGGGCCTAGCGGGAGGCACAGATACGCAGTATTTT.

A note on this clonotype: The junction departs from germline at one end; a sequencing error may be responsible. The CDR3 coding sequence is TGTGACAGCAGCCAAGCCTTCTACAACGAGCAGTTCTTC. Protein product: CDSSQAFYNEQFF. The rearrangement uses TRBV16 and TRBJ2-1; no firm D call. The CDR3 has 13 residues. Germline assignment: CDR1 KGHSY and CDR2 FQNENV.

This clonotype was seen ten or more times. This chain joins TRBV20-1 and TRBJ2-1, with TRBD2 identical over 9 bases. This CDR3 is built from 15 residues. Germline assignment: CDR1 DFQATT and CDR2 SNEGSKA (reference sequence). The V gene end was trimmed by 0 bases and the J gene end by 7 bases; junction bases not matched to a gene: 7. CDR3 in amino acids: CSARDAGGQRNEQFF. The CDR3 DNA reads TGCAGTGCTAGAGACGCGGGAGGGCAGCGGAATGAGCAGTTCTTC.

The sample holds many counts of this clonotype. Here the CDR3 DNA reads TGCAGTGCTAGATTCGTAAATTCACCCCTCCACTTT. Encoded protein: CSARFVNSPLHF. V gene TRBV20-1 combines with J gene TRBJ1-6; D is uncertain. The CDR3 sequence is 12 residues long. V lost 2 bases to trimming and J lost 7 bases, with 6 bases between them. Germline V gene sequence: CDR1 DFQATT, CDR2 SNEGSKA (reference sequence).

With regard to this clonotype: A much more abundant neighbour one base away suggests this may be a read error. The rearrangement joins TRBV3-1 to TRBJ2-3, with TRBD2 matching 7 bases. Germline V gene lookup returns CDR1 LGHDT and CDR2 YNNKEL (reference sequence). CDR3 length: 16 amino acids. CDR3 sequence: CVSSQERLAGTDTQYF. CDR3 bases: TGTGTCAGCAGCCAAGAGAGGCTAGCGGGCACAGATACGCAGTATTTT.

Concerning this clonotype itself: An end of the junction differs from the germline gene, which may be a read error. The V gene is TRBV29-1, the J gene TRBJ2-7, with D perhaps TRBD2 (6 bases). The length of the CDR3 is 13 residues. In germline, CDR1 is SQVTM, CDR2 ANQGSEA. The CDR3 DNA is TGCATCGTTGAAGTCGGGAGCTCCTACGAGCAGTACTTC. Translating it yields CIVEVGSSYEQYF.

This clonotype showed up just a few times. The chain carries TRBV3-1 and TRBJ2-1; 8 bases align to TRBD2. CDR3 length: 18 amino acids. The germline V gene has CDR1 LGHDT and CDR2 YNNKEL (reference sequence). With V trimmed by 2 bases and J by 0 bases, 9 bases remained unmatched. The CDR3 loop is CASSQLGSGSSSYNEQFF. CDR3 in DNA: TGTGCCAGCAGCCAACTTGGGAGCGGGAGTAGCTCCTACAATGAGCAGTTCTTC.